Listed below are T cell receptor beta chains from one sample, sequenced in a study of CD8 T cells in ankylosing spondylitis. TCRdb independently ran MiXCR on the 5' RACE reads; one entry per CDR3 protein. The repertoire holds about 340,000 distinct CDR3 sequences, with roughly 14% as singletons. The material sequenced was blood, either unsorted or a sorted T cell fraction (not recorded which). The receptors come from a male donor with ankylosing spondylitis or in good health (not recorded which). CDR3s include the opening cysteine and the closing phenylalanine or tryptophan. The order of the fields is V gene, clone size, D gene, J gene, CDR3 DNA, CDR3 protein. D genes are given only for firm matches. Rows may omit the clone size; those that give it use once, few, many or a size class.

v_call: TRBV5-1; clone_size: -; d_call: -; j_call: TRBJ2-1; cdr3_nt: TGCGCCAGCAGCACCGGACTGGAAATGCGCTACAATGAGCAGTTCTTC; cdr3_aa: CASSTGLEMRYNEQFF
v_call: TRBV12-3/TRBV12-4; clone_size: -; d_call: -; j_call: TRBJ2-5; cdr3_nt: TGTGCCAGCAGCCCCCCCGGGGTCCGGAGGGAGACCCAGTACTTC; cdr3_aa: CASSPPGVRRETQYF
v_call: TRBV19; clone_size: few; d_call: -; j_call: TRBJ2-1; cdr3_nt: TGTGCCAGTACCGATGACGGGTTCATACAGTTCTTC; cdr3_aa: CASTDDGFIQFF
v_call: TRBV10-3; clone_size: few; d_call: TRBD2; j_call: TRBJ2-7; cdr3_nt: TGTGCCATCAGTACAGGAGCTAGCGGGGAGAGCTCCTACGAGCAGTACTTC; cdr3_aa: CAISTGASGESSYEQYF
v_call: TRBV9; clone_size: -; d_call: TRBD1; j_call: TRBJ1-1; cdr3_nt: TGTGCCAGCAGCCCTCGTAGGGAGGGACAGGGGAGGACTGAAGCTTTCTTT; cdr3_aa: CASSPRREGQGRTEAFF
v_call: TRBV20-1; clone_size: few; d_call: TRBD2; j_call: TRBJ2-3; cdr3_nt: TGCAGTGCTGAAGAGCGGGAGAGGAGCACAGATACGCAGTATTTT; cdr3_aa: CSAEERERSTDTQYF
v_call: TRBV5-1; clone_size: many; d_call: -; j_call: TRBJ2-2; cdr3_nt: TGCGCCAGCAGCATACAGGGAGGGTACACCGGGGAGCTGTTTTTT; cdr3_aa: CASSIQGGYTGELFF
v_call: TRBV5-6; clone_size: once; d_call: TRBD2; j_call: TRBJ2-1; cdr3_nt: TGTGCCAGGGGCTTCGGACTAGCAGACAATGAGCAGTTCTTC; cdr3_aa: CARGFGLADNEQFF
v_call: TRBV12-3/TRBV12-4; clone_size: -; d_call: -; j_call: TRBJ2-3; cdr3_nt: TGTGCCAGCACGGACAGAAGCACAGATACGCAGTATTTT; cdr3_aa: CASTDRSTDTQYF
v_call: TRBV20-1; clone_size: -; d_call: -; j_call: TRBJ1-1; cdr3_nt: TGCAGTGCGATCCCCAGCTCCAAGAAAACTGAAGCTTTCTTT; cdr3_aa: CSAIPSSKKTEAFF
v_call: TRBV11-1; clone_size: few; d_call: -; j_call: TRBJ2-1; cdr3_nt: TGTGCCAGCAGCAGGGGACGGACGACCTACAATGAGCAGTTCTTC; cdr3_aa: CASSRGRTTYNEQFF
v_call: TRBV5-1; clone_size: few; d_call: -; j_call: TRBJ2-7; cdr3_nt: TGCGCCAGCAGCTCCCACAGGGTCGGGGGCGAGCAGTACTTC; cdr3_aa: CASSSHRVGGEQYF
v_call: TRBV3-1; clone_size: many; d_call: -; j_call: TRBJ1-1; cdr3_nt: TGTGCCAGCAGCCCGTCCGGGGGGAACACTGAAGCTTTCTTT; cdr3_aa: CASSPSGGNTEAFF
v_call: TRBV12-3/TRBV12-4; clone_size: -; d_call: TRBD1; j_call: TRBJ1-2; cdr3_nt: TGTGCCAGCAGGGGGACAGGGGACTATGGCTACACCTTC; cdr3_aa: CASRGTGDYGYTF
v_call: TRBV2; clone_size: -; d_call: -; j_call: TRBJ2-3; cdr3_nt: TGTGCCAGCAGTGGGTGGTCCGGCACAGATACGCAGTATTTT; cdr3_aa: CASSGWSGTDTQYF
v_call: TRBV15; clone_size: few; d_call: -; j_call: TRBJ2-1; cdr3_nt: TGTGCCACCAGCCGGAAGAGGGGTTCGATCAATGAGCAGTTCTTC; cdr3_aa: CATSRKRGSINEQFF
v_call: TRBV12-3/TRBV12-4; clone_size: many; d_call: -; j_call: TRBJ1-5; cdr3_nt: TGTGCCAGCAGTTGGGGGGATAGCAATCAGCCCCAGCATTTT; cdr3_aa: CASSWGDSNQPQHF